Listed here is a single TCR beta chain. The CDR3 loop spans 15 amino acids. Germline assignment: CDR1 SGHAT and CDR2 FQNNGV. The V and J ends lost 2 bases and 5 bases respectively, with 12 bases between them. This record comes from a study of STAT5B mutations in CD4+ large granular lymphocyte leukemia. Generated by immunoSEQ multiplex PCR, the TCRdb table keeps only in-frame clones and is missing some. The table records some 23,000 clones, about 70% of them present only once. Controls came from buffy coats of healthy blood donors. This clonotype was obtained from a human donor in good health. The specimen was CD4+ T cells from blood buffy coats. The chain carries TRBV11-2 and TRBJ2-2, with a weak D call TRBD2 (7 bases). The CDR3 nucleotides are TGTGCCAGCAGCTTACGGGGGGCAGGTACCGGGGAGCTGTTTTTT. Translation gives CASSLRGAGTGELFF.